Ten or more counts support the clone carrying this T cell receptor beta chain. CDR3 length: 13 amino acids. Germline V gene data show CDR1 as KGHSH and CDR2 as LQKENI. Trimming took off 5 bases at V and 1 base at J, with 8 bases between the two ends. This entry comes from a study of T cells after yellow fever vaccination. Template switching by 5'RACE produced TCR cDNA, adding a universal primer site and UMIs. TCRdb reprocessed the 5' RACE reads via MiXCR and lists one record per CDR3 protein. The data hold almost 70,000 distinct CDR3 sequences, with 5.5% to 7.5% observed a single time. This material consisted of CD4+ T cells sorted from PBMCs, taken around 16 days after the first yellow fever vaccination. The gene calls are TRBV18 and TRBJ1-1; tentative D call: TRBD1 (6 bases). The receptor's source is a man younger than 35 who received the YFV17D yellow fever vaccine. In DNA form, the CDR3 reads TGTGCCAGCTCAAGGGGGGAGAACACTGAAGCTTTCTTT. Encoded protein: CASSRGENTEAFF. Looking up the rest from reference TRBV18 and TRBJ1-1 gives the full variable domain: NAGVMQNPRHLVRRRGQEARLRCSPMKGHSHVYWYRQLPEEGLKFMVYLQKENIIDESGMPKERFSAEFPKEGPSILRIQQVVRGDSAAYFCASSRGENTEAFFGQGTRLTVV.